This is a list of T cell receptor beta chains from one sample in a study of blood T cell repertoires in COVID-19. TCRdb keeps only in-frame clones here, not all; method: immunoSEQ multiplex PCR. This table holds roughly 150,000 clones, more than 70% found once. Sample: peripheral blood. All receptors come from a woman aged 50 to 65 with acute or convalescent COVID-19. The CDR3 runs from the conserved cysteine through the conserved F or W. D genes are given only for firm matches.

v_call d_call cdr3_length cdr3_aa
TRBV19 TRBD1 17 CASSILRQGAATGELFF
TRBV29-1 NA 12 CSVVQVDTEAFF
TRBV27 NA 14 CASSFTGLDYGYTF
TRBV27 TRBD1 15 CASSFAGGADTEAFF
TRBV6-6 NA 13 CAADSHMNTEAFF
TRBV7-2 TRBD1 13 CASRRTGVETQYF
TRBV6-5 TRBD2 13 CASTEHGGDEQFF
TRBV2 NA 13 CASSGPRTGEAFF
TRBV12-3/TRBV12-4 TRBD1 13 CASTTGDRGGYTF
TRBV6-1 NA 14 CASSEGSSGTEAFF
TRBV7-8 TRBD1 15 CASSEGRQGKQPQHF
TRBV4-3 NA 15 CASSRGVGAKNIQYF
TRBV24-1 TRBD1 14 CATSATGSNEKLFF
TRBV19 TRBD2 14 CASSTSGGSNEQFF
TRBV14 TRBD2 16 CASSQLSGGNTDTQYF
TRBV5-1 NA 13 CASTLESQETQYF
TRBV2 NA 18 CASTHPAGRPVYNSPLHF
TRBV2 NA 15 CASSSYGQTNTEAFF
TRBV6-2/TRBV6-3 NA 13 CASSFEGNYGYTF
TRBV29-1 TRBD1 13 CSVVTGIRYGYTF
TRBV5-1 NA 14 CASSLVPDTGELFF
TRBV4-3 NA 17 CASSQDLPAASNSPLHF
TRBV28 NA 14 CASSLVSGAGPIYF
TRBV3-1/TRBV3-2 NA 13 CASSQDRITEAFF
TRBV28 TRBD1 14 CASSPGQGSYEQYF
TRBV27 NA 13 CASSLTEKHGYTF
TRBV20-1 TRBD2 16 CSASRLAGALRNEQFF
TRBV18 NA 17 CASSPSVFEGVGNTIYF
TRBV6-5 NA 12 CATTTGTETQYF
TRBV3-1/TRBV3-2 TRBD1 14 CASSPGTALETQYF
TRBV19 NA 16 CASSIDRRPLPEKLFF
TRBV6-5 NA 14 CASKEDLMNTEAFF
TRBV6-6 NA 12 CASTLGNQPQHF
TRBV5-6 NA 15 CASSQTGGGSLEQYF